This passage covers 14 T cell receptor beta chains from one sample sequenced in a study of regulatory T cells in long-lasting Graves disease. Time point meaning: newly diagnosed GD, antithyroid drugs for less than 3 months. PBMCs were the source of the RNA used for TCR sequencing. CDR3-region Arm-PCR and iRepertoire HTBI primers produced the TCR beta libraries. TCRdb re-called the multiplex PCR reads with MiXCR, one entry per CDR3 protein. Among about 530,000 distinct CDR3 sequences listed, about 16% were seen once. These data also featured in a second study, about T cells in Graves' hyperthyroidism and ophthalmopathy.

Specimen: peripheral blood mononuclear cells (PBMCs), collected at new diagnosis, from a patient treated with antithyroid drugs. These receptors all stem from a woman aged 35-65 years with Graves disease.

This clonotype was recorded at least ten times. The chain carries TRBV28 and TRBJ2-7; either TRBD1 or TRBD2 may fit D (8 bases each). The V end was cut by 1 base, the J end by 3 bases, with 22 bases between. Germline CDR1 is MDHEN and CDR2 is SYDVKM. This CDR3 is 18 amino acids long. CDR3 sequence (DNA): TGTGCCAGCAGTTTATTAAGCGGGAGCCGGGACAGGAACTACGAGCAGTACTTC. Translated: CASSLLSGSRDRNYEQYF.

This chain uses TRBV20-1 with TRBJ2-5; D remains unclear. The germline gives CDR1 DFQATT, CDR2 SNEGSKA (reference sequence). Trimming took 3 bases from V and 5 from J, leaving 7 bases between them. The CDR3 is made up of 11 amino acids. The CDR3: CSASGLETQYF. CDR3 sequence (DNA): TGCAGTGCTAGCGGGCTTGAGACCCAGTACTTC.

This clonotype was seen a handful of times. This chain uses TRBV9 with TRBJ1-2, with TRBD1 matching over 8 bases. The J segment lost 3 bases and the V segment lost 3 bases, leaving 4 bases of the junction unmatched. Germline V gives CDR1 SGDLS, CDR2 YYNGEE. The CDR3 loop spans 14 amino acids. CDR3: CASSDAGGDYGYTF. The CDR3 DNA reads as TGTGCCAGCAGCGATGCAGGGGGCGACTATGGCTACACCTTC.

The chain's CDR3 is CASTPTSSPLHF. The CDR3 bases are TGTGCCAGCACCCCGACTAGTTCACCCCTCCACTTT. The V gene is TRBV7-2, the J gene TRBJ1-6; no clear D. V was trimmed by 7 bases and J by 9 bases, leaving 10 bases between them. This CDR3 contains 12 residues. Germline V lookup: CDR1 SGHTA, CDR2 FQGNSA.

This clonotype was seen repeatedly, ten times or more. The chain combines TRBV6-5 with TRBJ1-1, with TRBD1 identical over 8 bases. The V and J ends lost 1 base and 6 bases, in that order; junction bases with no gene match: 13. CDR3 size: 17 residues. Looked up from germline, CDR1 is MNHEY and CDR2 is SVGAGI. CDR3 region: CASSYLGRDRRSAEAFF. In nucleotides, the CDR3 is TGTGCCAGCAGTTACTTGGGCCGGGACAGGAGGTCCGCTGAAGCTTTCTTT.

The table lists this clonotype with many counts. V gene TRBV19 combines with J gene TRBJ1-1, with D unclear. The CDR3 consists of 11 residues. Germline CDR1 is LNHDA and CDR2 is SQIVND (reference sequence). Trimming left V 3 bases short and J 8 bases short, with 7 bases between. As DNA, the CDR3 is TGTGCCAGTAGTATTCGTTTAGAAGCTTTCTTT. Encoded protein: CASSIRLEAFF. Together with reference TRBV19 and TRBJ1-1, the CDR3 gives the full variable domain: DGGITQSPKYLFRKEGQNVTLSCEQNLNHDAMYWYRQDPGQGLRLIYYSQIVNDFQKGDIAEGYSVSREKKESFPLTVTSAQKNPTAFYLCASSIRLEAFFGQGTRLTVV.

The chain recombines TRBV3-1 with TRBJ1-2; no clear D. The CDR3 loop spans 16 amino acids. Trimming pared 3 bases from V and 3 bases from J, leaving 17 bases between. CDR1 is LGHDT, CDR2 YNNKEL, per germline (reference sequence). The CDR3: CASSQVADLVDYGYTF. CDR3 coding DNA: TGTGCCAGCAGCCAGGTGGCTGATTTAGTTGACTATGGCTACACCTTC.

V usage is TRBV29-1 and J usage is TRBJ2-3; D is perhaps TRBD1 (6 bases). The CDR3 consists of 11 residues. Trimming removed 5 bases from V and 5 bases from J, with 8 bases in between. Germline CDR1 is SQVTM and CDR2 is ANQGSEA. CDR3 loop: CSVSGVDTQYF. Here the CDR3 DNA reads TGCAGCGTTTCAGGGGTAGATACGCAGTATTTT.

In its sample, this clonotype was seen many times. One end of the junction is discordant with germline, which a read error may explain. The chain recombines TRBV12-3 or TRBV12-4 with TRBJ1-2; 9 bases match TRBD1. The CDR3 runs to 11 residues. CDR3 sequence reads: CASSSGQGMSF. The CDR3 DNA follows: TGTGCCAGCAGTTCGGGACAGGGAATGTCCTTC.

The J gene is TRBJ2-7, the V gene TRBV12-3 or TRBV12-4; D call uncertain. Trimming shortened V by 3 bases and J by 1 base, and 7 bases separated the two germline ends. The CDR3 contains 13 residues. CDR3 loop: CASSFTLSYEQYF. The DNA for the CDR3 is TGTGCCAGCAGTTTTACGTTATCCTACGAGCAGTACTTC.

This clonotype was observed many times. The chain joins TRBV12-3 or TRBV12-4 to TRBJ1-4, with 7 positions matching TRBD1. V lost 5 bases, J lost 0 bases, and 3 bases stayed unmatched. The CDR3 has 15 residues. In DNA, the CDR3 is TGTGCCAGCAGTGATACAGGGGCAACTAATGAAAAACTGTTTTTT. It is translated as CASSDTGATNEKLFF.

This clonotype was counted at least ten times. The CDR3 sequence is CASSEDAANYEQYF. As DNA, the CDR3 is TGTGCCAGCAGTGAAGATGCCGCCAACTACGAGCAGTACTTC. The chain uses TRBV2 and TRBJ2-7; D not certain. The V gene's germline CDR1 is SNHLY and CDR2 FYNNEI. V dropped 1 base and J dropped 3 bases, with 10 bases sitting between them. This CDR3 region has 14 residues.

The genes are TRBV11-3 and TRBJ1-3; tentative D call: TRBD1 (6 bases). This CDR3 has 13 amino acids. The germline V gene has CDR1 SGHNT and CDR2 YENEEA. Trimming took off 10 bases at V and 1 base at J, with 11 bases between the two ends. The CDR3 protein is CATTGRSGNTIYF. CDR3 bases: TGTGCCACCACAGGGAGGTCTGGAAACACCATATATTTT.

This sequence joins TRBV9 and TRBJ2-1; no clear D. The V end lost 0 bases, the J end lost 6 bases, and 10 bases lay between the germline ends. The germline V gene has CDR1 SGDLS and CDR2 YYNGEE. The CDR3 loop spans 14 amino acids. The DNA of the CDR3 is TGTGCCAGCAGCGTAGGGCCCAGTTCCAATGAGCAGTTCTTC. Translating gives CASSVGPSSNEQFF.